A selection of T cell receptor beta chains follows, all from one sample in a study of Graves' ophthalmopathy and Graves' hyperthyroidism. TCRdb reprocessed the multiplex PCR reads via MiXCR and lists one record per CDR3 protein. This sample yields some 170,000 distinct CDR3 sequences, of which 30% to 45% are seen a single time; around 8.9% belongs to the top ten. The sequencing sample was made of peripheral blood. Receptor source: a man aged 25 to 40 with Graves' ophthalmopathy. CDR3s leave out the opening cysteine and the closing phenylalanine or tryptophan.

v_call | cdr3_aa
TRBV12-3/TRBV12-4 | ASSPILGPNYGYT
TRBV13 | ASSLRGIYYEQY
TRBV27 | ASSRPSAGLQETQY
TRBV3-1 | ASSQVRTTYGYT
TRBV7-6 | ASSGLAGGGDETQY
TRBV7-9 | ASSNRDRGLKI
TRBV30 | AWSPTESGRRQPQH
TRBV5-1 | ASSGGTGDQPQH
TRBV28 | ASSFSGGRETQY
TRBV11-2 | ASSLVPGGRARETQY
TRBV7-3 | ASSSGTGPNYGYT
TRBV29-1 | SVIYMNTEAF
TRBV12-3/TRBV12-4 | ASNPGSHYGYT
TRBV2 | ASPKAGIEETQY
TRBV15 | ATSRAEDSYEQY
TRBV10-3 | AISDSGGQTGELF
TRBV27 | ASKRGGPYEQY
TRBV28 | ASVTSGRSYEQY
TRBV6-2/TRBV6-3 | ATQSANPYEQY
TRBV5-1 | ASRSTSEQY
TRBV6-1 | ASARLGSNQPQH
TRBV12-3/TRBV12-4 | ASSFRGHEQY
TRBV6-1 | ASSEEGVRPQH